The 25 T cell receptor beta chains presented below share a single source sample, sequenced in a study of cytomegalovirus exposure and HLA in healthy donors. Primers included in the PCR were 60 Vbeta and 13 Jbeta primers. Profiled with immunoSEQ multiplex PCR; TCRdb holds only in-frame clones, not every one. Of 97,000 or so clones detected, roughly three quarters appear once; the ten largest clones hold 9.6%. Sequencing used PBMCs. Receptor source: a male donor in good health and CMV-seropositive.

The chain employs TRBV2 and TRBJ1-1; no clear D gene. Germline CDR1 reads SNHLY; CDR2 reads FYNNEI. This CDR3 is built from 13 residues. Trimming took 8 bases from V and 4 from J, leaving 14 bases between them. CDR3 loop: CASVPEFSTEAFF. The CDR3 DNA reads TGTGCCAGCGTTCCAGAATTTTCCACTGAAGCTTTCTTT. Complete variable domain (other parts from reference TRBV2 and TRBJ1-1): EPEVTQTPSHQVTQMGQEVILRCVPISNHLYFYWYRQILGQKVEFLVSFYNNEISEKSEIFDDQFSVERPDGSNFTLKIRSTKLEDSAMYFCASVPEFSTEAFFGQGTRLTVV.

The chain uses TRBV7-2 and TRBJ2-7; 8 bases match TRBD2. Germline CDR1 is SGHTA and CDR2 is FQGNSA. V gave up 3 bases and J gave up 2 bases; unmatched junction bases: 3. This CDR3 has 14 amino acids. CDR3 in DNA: TGTGCCAGCAGCTTTAGCGGGGCCCCCTACGAGCAGTACTTC. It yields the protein CASSFSGAPYEQYF. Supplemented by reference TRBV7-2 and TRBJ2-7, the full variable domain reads GAGVSQSPSNKVTEKGKDVELRCDPISGHTALYWYRQSLGQGLEFLIYFQGNSAPDKSGLPSDRFSAERTGGSVSTLTIQRTQQEDSAVYLCASSFSGAPYEQYFGPGTRLTVT.

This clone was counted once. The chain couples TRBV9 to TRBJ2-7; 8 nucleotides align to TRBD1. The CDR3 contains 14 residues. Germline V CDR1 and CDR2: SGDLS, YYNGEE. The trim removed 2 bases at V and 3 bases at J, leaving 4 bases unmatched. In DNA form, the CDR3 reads TGTGCCAGCAGCGTTGGGACAGGAAACTACGAGCAGTACTTC. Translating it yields CASSVGTGNYEQYF.

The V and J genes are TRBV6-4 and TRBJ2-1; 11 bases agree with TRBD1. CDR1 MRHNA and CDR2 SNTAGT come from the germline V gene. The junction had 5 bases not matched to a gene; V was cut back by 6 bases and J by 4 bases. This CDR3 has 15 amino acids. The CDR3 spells CASSPGQGAYNEQFF. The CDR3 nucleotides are TGTGCCAGCAGCCCAGGACAGGGGGCTTACAATGAGCAGTTCTTC.

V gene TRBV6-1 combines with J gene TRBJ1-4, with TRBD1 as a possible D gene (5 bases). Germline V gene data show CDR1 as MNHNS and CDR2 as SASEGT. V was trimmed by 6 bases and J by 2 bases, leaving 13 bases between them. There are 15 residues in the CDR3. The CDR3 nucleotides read TGTGCCAGCAGGGACACCGCGGGGACTAATGAAAAACTGTTTTTT. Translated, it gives CASRDTAGTNEKLFF.

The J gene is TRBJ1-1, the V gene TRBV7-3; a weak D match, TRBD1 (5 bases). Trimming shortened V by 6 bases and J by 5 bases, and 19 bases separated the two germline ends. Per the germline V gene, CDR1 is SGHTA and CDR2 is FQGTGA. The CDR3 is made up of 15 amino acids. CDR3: CASSPLGGRMTEAFF. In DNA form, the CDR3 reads TGTGCCAGCAGTCCTTTGGGGGGGAGGATGACTGAAGCTTTCTTT.

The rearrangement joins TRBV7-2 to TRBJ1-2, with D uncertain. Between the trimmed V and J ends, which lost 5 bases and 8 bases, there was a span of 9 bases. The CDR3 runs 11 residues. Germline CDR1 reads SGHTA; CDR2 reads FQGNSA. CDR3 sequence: CASSLGLGYTF. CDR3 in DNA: TGTGCCAGCAGCCTAGGACTCGGCTACACCTTC.

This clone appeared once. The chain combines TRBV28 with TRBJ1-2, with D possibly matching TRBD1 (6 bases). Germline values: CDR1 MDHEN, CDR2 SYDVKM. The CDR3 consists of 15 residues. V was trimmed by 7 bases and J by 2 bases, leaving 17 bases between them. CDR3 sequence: CASTAPGRGNYGYTF. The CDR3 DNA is TGTGCCAGCACCGCTCCAGGCAGGGGCAACTATGGCTACACCTTC.

The DNA of the CDR3 is TGCAGCGCCGAACAAGATCCGGGATCCAATGGCTACACCTTC. The encoded protein is CSAEQDPGSNGYTF. J is TRBJ1-2 and V is TRBV29-1; D gene ambiguous. Germline CDR1 is SQVTM and CDR2 is ANQGSEA. With 7 bases removed from V and 6 bases from J, the gap between germline ends came to 21 bases. This CDR3 contains 14 residues.

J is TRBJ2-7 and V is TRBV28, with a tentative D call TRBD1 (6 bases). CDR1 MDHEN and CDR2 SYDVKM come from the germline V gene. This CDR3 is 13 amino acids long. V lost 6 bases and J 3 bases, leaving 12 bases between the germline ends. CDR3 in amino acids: CASRRDTYYEQYF. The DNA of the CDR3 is TGTGCCAGCAGACGGGACACTTACTACGAGCAGTACTTC.

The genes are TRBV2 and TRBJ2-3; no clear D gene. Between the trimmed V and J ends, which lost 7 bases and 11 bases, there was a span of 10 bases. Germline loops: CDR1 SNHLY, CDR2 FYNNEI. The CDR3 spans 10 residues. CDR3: CASKSEWQYF. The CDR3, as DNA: TGTGCCAGCAAATCTGAGTGGCAGTATTTT.

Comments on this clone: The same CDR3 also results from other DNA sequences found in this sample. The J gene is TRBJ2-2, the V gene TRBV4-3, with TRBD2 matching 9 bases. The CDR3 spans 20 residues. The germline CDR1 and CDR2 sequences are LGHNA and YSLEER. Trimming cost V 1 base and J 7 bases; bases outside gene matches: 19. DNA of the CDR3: TGCGCCAGCAGCCAAGCTCCCTTCGGTAGCGGGGGAGGTGGTGACGGGGAGCTGTTTTTT. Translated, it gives CASSQAPFGSGGGGDGELFF.

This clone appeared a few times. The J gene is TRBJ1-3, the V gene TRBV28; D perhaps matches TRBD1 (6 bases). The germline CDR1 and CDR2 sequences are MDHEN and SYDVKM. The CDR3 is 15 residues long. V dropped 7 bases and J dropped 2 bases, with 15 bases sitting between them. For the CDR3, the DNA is TGTGCCAGCAATGATTTAGGGGGTACTGGAAACACCATATATTTT. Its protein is CASNDLGGTGNTIYF.

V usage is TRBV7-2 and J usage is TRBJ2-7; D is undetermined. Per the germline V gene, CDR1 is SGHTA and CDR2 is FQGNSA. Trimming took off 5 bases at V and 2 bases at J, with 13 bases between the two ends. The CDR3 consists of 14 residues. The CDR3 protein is CASSPRGGTYEQYF. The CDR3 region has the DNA TGTGCCAGCAGCCCCCGAGGCGGTACCTACGAGCAGTACTTC.

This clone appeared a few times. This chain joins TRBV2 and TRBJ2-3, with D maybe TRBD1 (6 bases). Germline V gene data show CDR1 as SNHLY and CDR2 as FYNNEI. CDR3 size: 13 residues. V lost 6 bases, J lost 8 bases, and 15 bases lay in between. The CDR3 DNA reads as TGTGCCAGCAGGGATACAGGGCCCGGTACGCAGTATTTT. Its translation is CASRDTGPGTQYF.

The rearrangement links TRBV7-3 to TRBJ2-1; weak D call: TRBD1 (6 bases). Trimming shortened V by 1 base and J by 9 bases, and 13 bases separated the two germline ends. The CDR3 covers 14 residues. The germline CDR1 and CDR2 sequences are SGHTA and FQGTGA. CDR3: CASSLNAGVPEQFF. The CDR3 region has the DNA TGTGCCAGCAGCTTAAATGCAGGGGTTCCTGAGCAGTTCTTC. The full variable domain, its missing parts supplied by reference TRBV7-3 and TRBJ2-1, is GAGVSQTPSNKVTEKGKYVELRCDPISGHTALYWYRQSLGQGPEFLIYFQGTGAADDSGLPNDRFFAVRPEGSVSTLKIQRTERGDSAVYLCASSLNAGVPEQFFGPGTRLTVL.

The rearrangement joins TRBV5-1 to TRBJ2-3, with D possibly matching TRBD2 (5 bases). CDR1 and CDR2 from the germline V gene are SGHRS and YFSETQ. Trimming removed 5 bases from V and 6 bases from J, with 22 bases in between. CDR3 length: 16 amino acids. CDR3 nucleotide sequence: TGCGCCAGCAGGGGGATGGTGGGAGCCTCGGGGGATACGCAGTATTTT. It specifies CASRGMVGASGDTQYF. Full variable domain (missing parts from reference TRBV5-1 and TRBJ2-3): KAGVTQTPRYLIKTRGQQVTLSCSPISGHRSVSWYQQTPGQGLQFLFEYFSETQRNKGNFPGRFSGRQFSNSRSEMNVSTLELGDSALYLCASRGMVGASGDTQYFGPGTRLTVL.

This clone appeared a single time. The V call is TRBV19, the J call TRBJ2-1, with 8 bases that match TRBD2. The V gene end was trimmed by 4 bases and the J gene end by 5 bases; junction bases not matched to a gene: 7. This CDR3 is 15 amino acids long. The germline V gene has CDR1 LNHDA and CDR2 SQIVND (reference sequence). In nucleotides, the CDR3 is TGTGCCAGTAGTAGGGACGGGACTAGTAACAATGAGCAGTTCTTC. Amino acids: CASSRDGTSNNEQFF.

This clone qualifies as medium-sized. The DNA for the CDR3 is TGCGCCAGCAGCGCCCGACTTACTAGCGGGAGAGGGAGTGAGCAGTTCTTC. Residues: CASSARLTSGRGSEQFF. The rearrangement uses TRBV4-1 and TRBJ2-1; 11 positions match TRBD2. Germline V gene data show CDR1 as MGHRA and CDR2 as YSYEKL. The CDR3 covers 17 residues. V was pared by 5 bases and J by 9 bases, with 15 bases of the junction left unmatched.

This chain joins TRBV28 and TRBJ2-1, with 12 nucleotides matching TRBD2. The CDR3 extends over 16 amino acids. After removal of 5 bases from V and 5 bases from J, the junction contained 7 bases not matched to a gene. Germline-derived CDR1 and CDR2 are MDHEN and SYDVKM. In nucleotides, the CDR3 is TGTGCCAGCAGTCCATCTAGCGGGAGGGTCGACAATGAGCAGTTCTTC. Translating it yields CASSPSSGRVDNEQFF.

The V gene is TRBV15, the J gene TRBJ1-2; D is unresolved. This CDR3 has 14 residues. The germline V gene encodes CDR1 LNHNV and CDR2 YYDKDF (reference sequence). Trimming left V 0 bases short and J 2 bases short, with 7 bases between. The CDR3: CATSRDYSNYGYTF. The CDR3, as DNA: TGTGCCACCAGCAGAGATTACAGCAACTATGGCTACACCTTC.

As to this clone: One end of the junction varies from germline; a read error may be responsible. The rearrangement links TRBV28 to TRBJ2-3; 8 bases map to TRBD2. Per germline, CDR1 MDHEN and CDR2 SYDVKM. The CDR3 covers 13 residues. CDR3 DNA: TGTGCCAGCGGTTTGCTAGCGGGAGATACGCAGTATTTT. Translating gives CASGLLAGDTQYF.

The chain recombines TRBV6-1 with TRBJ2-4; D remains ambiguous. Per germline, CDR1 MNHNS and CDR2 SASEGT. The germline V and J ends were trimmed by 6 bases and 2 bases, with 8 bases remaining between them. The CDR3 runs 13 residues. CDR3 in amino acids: CASSELSKNIQYF. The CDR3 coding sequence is TGTGCCAGCAGCGAGCTGTCCAAAAACATTCAGTACTTC.

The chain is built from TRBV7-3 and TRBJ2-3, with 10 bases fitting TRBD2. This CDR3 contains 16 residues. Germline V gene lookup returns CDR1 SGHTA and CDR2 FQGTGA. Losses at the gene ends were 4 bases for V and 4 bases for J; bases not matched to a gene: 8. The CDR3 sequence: CASSSAGLAAADTQYF. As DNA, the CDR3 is TGTGCCAGCAGCTCGGCTGGACTAGCGGCGGCAGATACGCAGTATTTT.

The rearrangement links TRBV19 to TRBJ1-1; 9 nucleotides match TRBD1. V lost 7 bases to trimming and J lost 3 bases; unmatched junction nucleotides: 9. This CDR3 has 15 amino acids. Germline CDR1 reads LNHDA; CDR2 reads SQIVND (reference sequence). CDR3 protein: CASTVTGGLDTEAFF. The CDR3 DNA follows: TGTGCCAGTACCGTGACAGGGGGTTTGGACACTGAAGCTTTCTTT.